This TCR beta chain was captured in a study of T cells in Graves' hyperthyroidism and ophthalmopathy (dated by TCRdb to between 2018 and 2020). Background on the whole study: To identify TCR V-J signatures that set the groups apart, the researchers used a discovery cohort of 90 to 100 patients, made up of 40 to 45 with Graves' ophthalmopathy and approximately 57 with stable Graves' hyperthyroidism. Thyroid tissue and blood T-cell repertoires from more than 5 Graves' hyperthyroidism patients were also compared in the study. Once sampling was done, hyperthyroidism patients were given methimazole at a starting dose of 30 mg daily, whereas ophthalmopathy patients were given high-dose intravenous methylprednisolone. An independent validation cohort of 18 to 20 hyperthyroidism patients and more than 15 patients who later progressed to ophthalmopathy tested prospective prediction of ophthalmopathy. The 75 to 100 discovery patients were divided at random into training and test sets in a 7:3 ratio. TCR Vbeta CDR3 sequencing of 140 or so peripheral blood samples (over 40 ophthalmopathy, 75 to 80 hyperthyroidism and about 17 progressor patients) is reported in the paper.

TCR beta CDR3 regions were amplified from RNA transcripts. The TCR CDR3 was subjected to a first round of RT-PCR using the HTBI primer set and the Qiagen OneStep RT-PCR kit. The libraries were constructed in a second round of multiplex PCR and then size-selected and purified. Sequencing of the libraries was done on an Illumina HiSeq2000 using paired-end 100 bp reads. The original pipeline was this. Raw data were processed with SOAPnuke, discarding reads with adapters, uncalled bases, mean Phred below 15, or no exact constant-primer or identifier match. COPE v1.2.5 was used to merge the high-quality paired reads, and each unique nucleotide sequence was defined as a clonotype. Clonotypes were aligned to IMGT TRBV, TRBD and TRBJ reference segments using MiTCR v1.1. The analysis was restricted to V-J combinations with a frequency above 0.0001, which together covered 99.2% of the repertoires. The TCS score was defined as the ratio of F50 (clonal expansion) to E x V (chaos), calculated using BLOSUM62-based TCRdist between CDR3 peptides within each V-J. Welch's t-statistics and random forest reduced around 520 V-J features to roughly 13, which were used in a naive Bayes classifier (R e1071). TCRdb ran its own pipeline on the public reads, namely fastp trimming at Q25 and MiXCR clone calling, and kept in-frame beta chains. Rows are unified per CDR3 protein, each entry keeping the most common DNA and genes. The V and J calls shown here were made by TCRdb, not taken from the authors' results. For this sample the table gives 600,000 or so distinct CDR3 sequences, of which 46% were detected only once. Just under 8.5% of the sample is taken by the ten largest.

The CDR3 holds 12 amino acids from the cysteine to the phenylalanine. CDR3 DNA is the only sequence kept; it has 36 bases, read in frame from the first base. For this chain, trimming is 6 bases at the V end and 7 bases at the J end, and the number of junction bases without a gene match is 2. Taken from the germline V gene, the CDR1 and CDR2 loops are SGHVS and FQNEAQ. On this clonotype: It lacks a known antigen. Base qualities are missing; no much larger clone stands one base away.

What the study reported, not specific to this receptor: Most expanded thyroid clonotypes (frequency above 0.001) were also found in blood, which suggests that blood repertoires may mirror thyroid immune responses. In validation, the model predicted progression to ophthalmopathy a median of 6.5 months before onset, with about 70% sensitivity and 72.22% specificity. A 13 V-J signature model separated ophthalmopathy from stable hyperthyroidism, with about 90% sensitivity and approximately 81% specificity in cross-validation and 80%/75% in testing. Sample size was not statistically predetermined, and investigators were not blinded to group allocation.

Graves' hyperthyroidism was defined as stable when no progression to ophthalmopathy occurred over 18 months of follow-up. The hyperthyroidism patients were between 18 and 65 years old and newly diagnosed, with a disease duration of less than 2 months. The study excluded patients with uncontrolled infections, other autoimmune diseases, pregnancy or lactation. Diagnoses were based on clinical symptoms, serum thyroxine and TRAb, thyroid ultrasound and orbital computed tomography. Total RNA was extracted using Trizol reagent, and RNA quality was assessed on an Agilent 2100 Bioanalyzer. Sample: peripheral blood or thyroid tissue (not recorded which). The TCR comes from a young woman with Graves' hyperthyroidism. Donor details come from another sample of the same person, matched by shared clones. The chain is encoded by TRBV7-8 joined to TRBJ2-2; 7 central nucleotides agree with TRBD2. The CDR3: CASRRTSGELFF. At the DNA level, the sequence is TGTGCCAGCAGGCGGACTAGCGGGGAGCTGTTTTTT. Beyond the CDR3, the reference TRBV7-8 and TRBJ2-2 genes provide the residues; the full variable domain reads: GAGVSQSPRYKVAKRGQDVALRCDPISGHVSLFWYQQALGQGPEFLTYFQNEAQLDKSGLPSDRFFAERPEGSVSTLKIQRTQQEDSAVYLCASRRTSGELFFGEGSRLTVL.